Below are 20 T cell receptor beta chains sequenced from a single sample in a study of blood T cell repertoires in COVID-19. Generated by immunoSEQ multiplex PCR, the TCRdb table keeps only in-frame clones and is missing some. The sample shows approximately 450,000 clones, around 89% of them seen only once. Sequencing was done on a sample of peripheral blood. These receptors all stem from a woman in her twenties or thirties with acute or convalescent COVID-19.

The sample holds a few counts of this clone. V and J are TRBV7-2 and TRBJ2-7; D is possibly TRBD2 (5 bases). Germline V lookup: CDR1 SGHTA, CDR2 FQGNSA. Trimming removed 3 bases at V and 5 bases at J, with 11 bases between. The CDR3 extends over 13 amino acids. In nucleotides, the CDR3 is TGTGCCAGCAGCTTGAGACCCGGGGACGAGCAGTACTTC. The encoded protein is CASSLRPGDEQYF.

The V and J genes are TRBV2 and TRBJ1-5, with D possibly matching TRBD1 (6 bases). The CDR3 covers 14 residues. V was pared by 6 bases and J by 7 bases, with 16 bases between. The V gene's germline CDR1 is SNHLY and CDR2 FYNNEI. This chain's CDR3 is CASRGGGHGQPQHF. The CDR3 nucleotides read TGTGCCAGCAGGGGAGGGGGGCACGGCCAGCCCCAGCATTTT.

The genes are TRBV4-1 and TRBJ2-1, with TRBD2 matching 7 bases. The CDR3 consists of 18 residues. Germline trimming cut 1 base from V and 0 bases from J; bases unmatched to any gene: 9. Looked up from germline, CDR1 is MGHRA and CDR2 is YSYEKL. The CDR3 DNA reads TGCGCCAGCAGCCAAGGGGGGGGGAACGGCGTCTCCTACAATGAGCAGTTCTTC. Translating it yields CASSQGGGNGVSYNEQFF.

This clone was seen a single time. The J gene is TRBJ1-4, the V gene TRBV28, with 9 bases fitting TRBD1. V trimming: 6 bases; J trimming: 0 bases; junction bases outside the gene matches: 2. Germline CDR1 is MDHEN and CDR2 is SYDVKM. CDR3 length: 15 residues. The CDR3 loop reads CASRQGAATNEKLFF. As DNA, the CDR3 is TGTGCCAGCAGACAGGGGGCTGCAACTAATGAAAAACTGTTTTTT.

This clone was recorded a few times. The chain links TRBV7-9 to TRBJ2-7, with D tentatively TRBD2 (5 bases). The CDR3 runs to 13 residues. The germline CDR1 and CDR2 sequences are SEHNR and FQNEAQ (reference sequence). Trimming left V 5 bases short and J 4 bases short, with 12 bases between. The CDR3 loop reads CASSAPRDYEQYF. The DNA of the CDR3 is TGTGCCAGCAGCGCTCCCCGGGATTACGAGCAGTACTTC.

The rearrangement links TRBV18 to TRBJ1-3, with 9 bases identical to TRBD1. CDR3 length: 17 amino acids. In germline, CDR1 is KGHSH, CDR2 LQKENI. After removal of 6 bases from V and 2 bases from J, the junction contained 11 bases not matched to a gene. For the CDR3, the DNA is TGTGCCAGCTCCAAATGGGACAGGGCTTCCGCTGGAAACACCATATATTTT. Encoded protein: CASSKWDRASAGNTIYF.

The gene calls are TRBV5-6 and TRBJ1-2, with 12 bases lining up with TRBD1. Germline lookup yields CDR1 SGHDT and CDR2 YYEEEE. This CDR3 is built from 15 residues. V trimming: 3 bases; J trimming: 7 bases; junction bases outside the gene matches: 7. CDR3 in DNA: TGTGCCAGCAGCTATGGGACAGGGGGCGCCTTTGGCTACACCTTC. It is translated as CASSYGTGGAFGYTF.

The chain employs TRBV7-3 and TRBJ2-1, with 8 bases identical to TRBD2. The CDR3 length is 14 residues. The V gene end was trimmed by 5 bases and the J gene end by 9 bases; junction bases not matched to a gene: 9. CDR1 is SGHTA, CDR2 FQGTGA, per germline. CDR3 nucleotides: TGTGCCAGCAGCGCGGCGGGGGGTCTCGGTGAGCAGTTCTTC. Translation: CASSAAGGLGEQFF. The full variable domain, with the rest looked up from reference TRBV7-3 and TRBJ2-1, is GAGVSQTPSNKVTEKGKYVELRCDPISGHTALYWYRQSLGQGPEFLIYFQGTGAADDSGLPNDRFFAVRPEGSVSTLKIQRTERGDSAVYLCASSAAGGLGEQFFGPGTRLTVL.

The V and J genes are TRBV7-9 and TRBJ2-7, with a possible D match to TRBD1 (5 bases). Between the trimmed V and J ends, which lost 8 bases and 0 bases, there was a span of 11 bases. The CDR3 runs to 13 residues. The V gene's germline CDR1 is SEHNR and CDR2 FQNEAQ (reference sequence). This CDR3 is CASLDSHSYEQYF. CDR3 nucleotides: TGTGCCAGCCTCGACAGCCACTCCTACGAGCAGTACTTC.

V and J are TRBV4-2 and TRBJ2-5; 9 nucleotides match TRBD2. Looked up from germline, CDR1 is LGHNA and CDR2 is YNFKEQ. V shed 1 base and J 4 bases; nucleotides not matched to a gene: 7. The length of the CDR3 is 16 residues. CDR3 protein: CASSQGVGTSTETQYF. CDR3 nucleotides: TGTGCCAGCAGCCAAGGTGTCGGGACTAGCACAGAGACCCAGTACTTC.

The sample holds one count of this clone. J is TRBJ1-2 and V is TRBV9; 10 bases line up with TRBD1. Trimming removed 3 bases from V and 7 bases from J; junction bases left unmatched: 12. The V gene's germline CDR1 is SGDLS and CDR2 YYNGEE. The CDR3 contains 16 residues. The CDR3 region is CASSAWGTGDLGGYTF. The CDR3 DNA follows: TGTGCCAGCAGCGCGTGGGGGACAGGGGACCTCGGTGGCTACACCTTC.

This clone was counted a few times. The rearrangement joins TRBV10-3 to TRBJ2-7, with 7 bases fitting TRBD2. The CDR3 length is 16 residues. The germline V gene encodes CDR1 ENHRY and CDR2 SYGVKD. V shed 3 bases and J 0 bases; nucleotides not matched to a gene: 8. CDR3 DNA: TGTGCCATCAGTGACTCGGGAGGAGGCCTCTCCTACGAGCAGTACTTC. This gives the protein CAISDSGGGLSYEQYF.

The V gene is TRBV2, the J gene TRBJ2-1, with 7 bases that match TRBD1. The germline gives CDR1 SNHLY, CDR2 FYNNEI. The CDR3 has 14 residues. The J segment lost 8 bases and the V segment lost 9 bases, leaving 13 bases of the junction unmatched. The DNA for the CDR3 is TGTGCCAGAAACAGGGGAGTGGAGTTGGATGAGCAGTTCTTC. Its protein is CARNRGVELDEQFF.

This chain uses TRBV7-2 with TRBJ2-5; 9 bases line up with TRBD2. Germline V gene lookup returns CDR1 SGHTA and CDR2 FQGNSA. This CDR3 is 16 amino acids long. V lost 3 bases and J lost 5; bases outside the gene matches: 10. The CDR3 region has the DNA TGTGCCAGCAGCTTGTTAGGCGGGGGGGCCGCGGAGACCCAGTACTTC. Translated, it gives CASSLLGGGAAETQYF.

The rearrangement uses TRBV11-2 and TRBJ2-1; D call uncertain. This CDR3 contains 16 residues. CDR1 and CDR2 from the germline V gene are SGHAT and FQNNGV. Trimming shortened V by 2 bases and J by 0 bases, and 11 bases separated the two germline ends. CDR3 nucleotide sequence: TGTGCCAGCAGCTTAATGCACAGCAGCTCCTACAATGAGCAGTTCTTC. Encoded protein: CASSLMHSSSYNEQFF.

DNA of the CDR3: TGTGCCACCAGGAAAGACAGGGTGTGGGGAAACACCATATATTTT. Its protein product is CATRKDRVWGNTIYF. This chain joins TRBV11-3 and TRBJ1-3, with TRBD1 identical over 7 bases. Germline values: CDR1 SGHNT, CDR2 YENEEA. V was clipped by 10 bases and J by 4 bases; unmatched bases: 13. The CDR3 totals 15 residues. Using reference TRBV11-3 and TRBJ1-3 for the parts outside the CDR3, the full variable domain is EAGVVQSPRYKIIEKKQPVAFWCNPISGHNTLYWYLQNLGQGPELLIRYENEEAVDDSQLPKDRFSAERLKGVDSTLKIQPAELGDSAVYLCATRKDRVWGNTIYFGEGSWLTVV.

The rearrangement joins TRBV6-5 to TRBJ2-3, with 11 positions matching TRBD2. Germline values: CDR1 MNHEY, CDR2 SVGAGI. With V trimmed by 8 bases and J by 9 bases, 10 bases remained unmatched. CDR3 length equals 14 residues. CDR3 protein: CASQGSGGAGTQYF. The CDR3 DNA reads as TGTGCCAGCCAAGGTAGCGGGGGGGCGGGCACGCAGTATTTT.

CDR3 DNA: TGTGCCAGCAGCCCTGGTAAGCGGGAGTTCCTTCGCCGTACGCAGTATTTT. Translated: CASSPGKREFLRRTQYF. This sequence joins TRBV5-6 and TRBJ2-3; 8 bases match TRBD2. J lost 8 bases, V lost 4 bases, and 18 bases had no gene match. Per germline, CDR1 SGHDT and CDR2 YYEEEE. The CDR3 sequence is 17 residues long.

This chain joins TRBV29-1 and TRBJ2-5, with 7 positions matching TRBD1. V shed 6 bases and J 2 bases; nucleotides not matched to a gene: 0. CDR1 is SQVTM, CDR2 ANQGSEA, per germline. This CDR3 region has 11 residues. The CDR3 nucleotides read TGCAGCGTACAGGGGCAAGAGACCCAGTACTTC. Its protein is CSVQGQETQYF.

The count of this clone is one. J is TRBJ1-6 and V is TRBV28; D remains ambiguous. Germline V gene sequence: CDR1 MDHEN, CDR2 SYDVKM. V lost 3 bases to trimming and J lost 8 bases, with 14 bases between them. This CDR3 contains 15 residues. The CDR3, as DNA: TGTGCCAGCAGTTTCGGGAGCAGAACTCATTCACCCCTCCACTTT. This sequence encodes CASSFGSRTHSPLHF. Full variable domain (remainder filled in from reference TRBV28 and TRBJ1-6): DVKVTQSSRYLVKRTGEKVFLECVQDMDHENMFWYRQDPGLGLRLIYFSYDVKMKEKGDIPEGYSVSREKKERFSLILESASTNQTSMYLCASSFGSRTHSPLHFGNGTRLTVT.